The rows below give T cell receptor beta chains drawn from one sample of a study of technical replicates of blood from a few donors. Clones were sequenced by immunoSEQ multiplex PCR, and TCRdb holds only the in-frame ones, with some missing. The sample lists around 14,000 clones; approximately 81% were seen once. Sequencing input: PBMCs. These receptors originate from a human donor in good health. Each CDR3 is given with its conserved first and last residue. A D gene is named only where the DNA matches it firmly. Size values are once, few and many counts, or a class for expanded clones, and some rows have none.

>NA|TRBV6-5|NA|TRBJ2-3
TGTGCCAGCAAGGAGGATAGCACAGATACGCAGTATTTT
CASKEDSTDTQYF
>NA|TRBV30|TRBD2|TRBJ2-7
TGTGCCTGGAGTGTACGACTAGCGAGCTACGAGCAGTACTTC
CAWSVRLASYEQYF
>once|TRBV30|TRBD1|TRBJ2-1
TGTGCCTGGAGTCGGACAGGGGGTCGATTCTTC
CAWSRTGGRFF
>few|TRBV4-1|NA|TRBJ1-1
TGCGCCAGCAGCCAACCCTTTCCCCGACAGAGACCGGGCTACACTGAAGCTTTCTTT
CASSQPFPRQRPGYTEAFF
>NA|TRBV10-3|TRBD1|TRBJ2-7
TGTGCCATCAGTGCTAATCTACCGGGACAGGGGGTCGAGCAGTACTTC
CAISANLPGQGVEQYF
>NA|TRBV9|TRBD2|TRBJ2-1
TGTGCCAGCAGCTTTACTAGCGGCCTCTACAATGAGCAGTTCTTC
CASSFTSGLYNEQFF
>NA|TRBV28|TRBD2|TRBJ2-5
TGTGCCAGCAGTTTATTATCGCTGCGGACTAGCGGGAGGGCGCGAGAGACCCAGTACTTC
CASSLLSLRTSGRARETQYF
>NA|TRBV9|TRBD1|TRBJ1-5
TGTGCCAGCAGCGTAGCAGGGGGTGATAATCAGCCCCAGCATTTT
CASSVAGGDNQPQHF
>NA|TRBV4-2|TRBD1|TRBJ1-2
TGTGCCAGCAGCCAAGGACAGGGATACTATGGCTACACCTTC
CASSQGQGYYGYTF
>NA|TRBV25-1|NA|TRBJ2-1
TGTGCCAGCAGTGAAAACCAGGATGAGCAGTTCTTC
CASSENQDEQFF
>NA|TRBV5-8|NA|TRBJ2-1
TGTGCCAGTTCATACAATGAGCAGTTCTTC
CASSYNEQFF
>NA|TRBV10-3|TRBD2|TRBJ2-1
TGTGCCACCTCTAGCGGGAGAAAGTTCTTC
CATSSGRKFF
>NA|TRBV10-2|TRBD2|TRBJ2-5
TGCGCCAGCATCCCGGGAGGGGGAGAGACCCAGTACTTC
CASIPGGGETQYF
>NA|TRBV5-1|TRBD1|TRBJ2-1
TGCGCCAGCAGGCTGCTCGGGACAGGGGGCAATGAGCAGTTCTTC
CASRLLGTGGNEQFF
>NA|TRBV5-1|TRBD1|TRBJ1-2
TGCGCCAGCAGCTTGGGGGTGGGGACAGCCTATGGCTACACCTTC
CASSLGVGTAYGYTF
>NA|TRBV30|NA|TRBJ1-4
TGTGCCTGGAGTGTAGCGAAGGAACTGTTTTTT
CAWSVAKELFF
>NA|TRBV9|NA|TRBJ2-3
TGTGCCAGCAGCGACCCGAGGGCCAGCACAGATACGCAGTATTTT
CASSDPRASTDTQYF
>NA|TRBV19|TRBD1|TRBJ2-7
TGTGCCAGTAGTATCTGGACAGGGAAGTCCTACGAGCAGTACTTC
CASSIWTGKSYEQYF
>NA|TRBV19|NA|TRBJ1-5
TGTGCCAGTAGCCGCGGGACGGGGGATCAGCCCCAGCATTTT
CASSRGTGDQPQHF
>NA|TRBV7-8|NA|TRBJ2-7
TGTGCCAGCAGCCTGATTTGGACAGTCAAAAGCTCCTACGAGCAGTACTTC
CASSLIWTVKSSYEQYF
>NA|TRBV29-1|NA|TRBJ1-2
TGCAGCGTTGAAGCTGTAACAGGCCCCGGCTACACCTTC
CSVEAVTGPGYTF
>few|TRBV9|TRBD1|TRBJ2-3
TGTGCCAGCAGCGCCTCGGGACAGACTAGCACAGATACGCAGTATTTT
CASSASGQTSTDTQYF
>once|TRBV10-3|TRBD1|TRBJ2-3
TGTGCCATCACAGACAGGGTTTCAGATACGCAGTATTTT
CAITDRVSDTQYF
>NA|TRBV9|TRBD2|TRBJ2-2
TGTGCCAGCAGCGCCGATAGCGGGAGCATTATTACCGGGGAGCTGTTTTTT
CASSADSGSIITGELFF
>NA|TRBV6-4|NA|TRBJ2-7
TGTGCCAGCAGTGTGAAAGGGGATGGGCCCTACGAGCAGTACTTC
CASSVKGDGPYEQYF
>NA|TRBV5-5|TRBD2|TRBJ2-7
TGTGCCAGCAGCGTACTAGCGGGACCTGACTACGAGCAGTACTTC
CASSVLAGPDYEQYF
>NA|TRBV27|NA|TRBJ1-4
TGTGCCAGCAGTTTATCCGGACAGACAACTAATGAAAAACTGTTTTTT
CASSLSGQTTNEKLFF
>once|TRBV18|NA|TRBJ2-3
TGTGCCAGCTCCGAATTGGACAGAGGCGGGAGCACAGATACGCAGTATTTT
CASSELDRGGSTDTQYF
>NA|TRBV30|NA|TRBJ1-2
TGTGCCTGGAGAACCTGGGGCGGTTGGAACTATGGCTACACCTTC
CAWRTWGGWNYGYTF
>NA|TRBV7-6|NA|TRBJ2-3
TGTGCCAGCAGCCTCGGGGGAACAGATACGCAGTATTTT
CASSLGGTDTQYF
>once|TRBV18|NA|TRBJ2-7
TGTGCCAGCTCAGCTGGGACTGCCTCCTACGAGCAGTACTTC
CASSAGTASYEQYF
>NA|TRBV9|NA|TRBJ2-2
TGTGCCAGCAGCGTAGCTACGGCGAACACCGGGGAGCTGTTTTTT
CASSVATANTGELFF
>NA|TRBV6-1|TRBD1|TRBJ1-5
TGTGCCAGCAGTGAAGTCGGGACAGGGGGCAATCAGCCCCAGCATTTT
CASSEVGTGGNQPQHF
>NA|TRBV5-1|NA|TRBJ2-5
TGCGCCAGCACCTCTCTCGCGGGGGAGACCCAGTACTTC
CASTSLAGETQYF
>once|TRBV19|NA|TRBJ1-4
TGTGCCAGTAGTATAGCTCTCACTAGCACGGGTGAAAAACTGTTTTTT
CASSIALTSTGEKLFF
>NA|TRBV2|NA|TRBJ1-4
TGTGCCAGCATCATCAGGGAGGTAACTAATGAAAAACTGTTTTTT
CASIIREVTNEKLFF
>NA|TRBV5-8|TRBD1|TRBJ2-2
TGTGCCAGCAGCCAGACAGGGGGCGCGCCCGGGGAGCTGTTTTTT
CASSQTGGAPGELFF
>few|TRBV11-3|NA|TRBJ2-1
TGTGCCAGCAGCCCTTCGGTTGCGGGATACAATGAGCAGTTCTTC
CASSPSVAGYNEQFF
>NA|TRBV7-6|TRBD2|TRBJ2-1
TGTGCCAGCAGCCCTAGTTTGACTAGCGGATACAATGAGCAGTTCTTC
CASSPSLTSGYNEQFF
>NA|TRBV19|NA|TRBJ2-7
TGTGCCAGTAGTATAAGCGTAACCTACGAGCAGTACTTC
CASSISVTYEQYF
>once|TRBV19|TRBD1|TRBJ1-4
TGTGCCAGTAGTGTGGGACAGGCTAATGAAAAACTGTTTTTT
CASSVGQANEKLFF
>NA|TRBV5-5|NA|TRBJ1-1
TGTGCCAGCAGCTTTCTAGCACAGCTGAACACTGAAGCTTTCTTT
CASSFLAQLNTEAFF
>NA|TRBV14|TRBD1|TRBJ2-1
TGTGCCAGCAGCCAAGATAGCACCGCGGGACAGGGGCAGTTCTTC
CASSQDSTAGQGQFF
>NA|TRBV19|NA|TRBJ2-3
TGTGCCAGTAGTATACAGGGTTTCACAGATACGCAGTATTTT
CASSIQGFTDTQYF
>NA|TRBV28|TRBD1|TRBJ2-7
TGTGCCAGCAGTTTGGGGGACAGGGGCATATACGAGCAGTACTTC
CASSLGDRGIYEQYF
>NA|TRBV2|NA|TRBJ2-1
TGTGCCAGCAGTGATCCCAGCGGCATAGGGAATGAGCAGTTCTTC
CASSDPSGIGNEQFF
>once|TRBV28|NA|TRBJ1-3
TGTGCCAGCAGTTTAGATCTGAGCTCTGGAAACACCATATATTTT
CASSLDLSSGNTIYF
>NA|TRBV5-6|TRBD1|TRBJ1-2
TGTGCCAGCAGCTTGGTAGGGGGCGGGGACTATGGCTACACCTTC
CASSLVGGGDYGYTF
>NA|TRBV25-1|NA|TRBJ2-2
TGTGCCAGCAACGACATGAACACCGGGGAGCTGTTTTTT
CASNDMNTGELFF
>NA|TRBV19|NA|TRBJ1-2
TGTGCCAGTAACTTTCGGACAGATAACTATGGCTACACCTTC
CASNFRTDNYGYTF